These 30 T cell receptor beta chains were all obtained from the same sample, sequenced in a study of T cells in localized non-small cell lung cancer. The data were produced by immunoSEQ multiplex PCR, yet TCRdb's version contains in-frame clones alone and is incomplete. This table has over 45,000 clones, 60% to 85% appearing once. This specimen was peripheral blood, taken before any cancer treatment. The receptor set was obtained from a man aged 40 to 69 with stage I squamous cell lung carcinoma.

The chain carries TRBV28 and TRBJ2-7; 9 nucleotides align to TRBD1. Germline CDR1 MDHEN, CDR2 SYDVKM. Unmatched junction bases numbered 8, after V lost 7 bases and J lost 4 bases. The CDR3 has 14 residues. The chain's CDR3 is CASKSGQGTYEQYF. CDR3 nucleotides: TGTGCCAGCAAGTCTGGACAGGGGACGTACGAGCAGTACTTC.

The chain's CDR3 is CASSSGQGSEAFF. The CDR3 region has the DNA TGTGCCAGCAGTTCAGGACAGGGATCTGAAGCTTTCTTT. The chain carries TRBV28 and TRBJ1-1; 8 positions match TRBD1. The CDR3 covers 13 residues. The J segment lost 6 bases and the V segment lost 4 bases, leaving 4 bases of the junction unmatched. Germline V lookup: CDR1 MDHEN, CDR2 SYDVKM.

The chain uses TRBV29-1 and TRBJ1-2; 7 bases line up with TRBD1. The J segment lost 5 bases and the V segment lost 2 bases, leaving 8 bases of the junction unmatched. CDR3 length equals 14 residues. Germline lookup yields CDR1 SQVTM and CDR2 ANQGSEA. The CDR3 is CSVERAGGRYGYTF. The CDR3 region has the DNA TGCAGCGTTGAAAGGGCAGGGGGTCGGTATGGCTACACCTTC.

The chain has TRBV19 and TRBJ1-2; weak D call: TRBD1 (6 bases). The V gene lost 10 bases and the J gene lost 7 bases, with 16 bases spanning the gap. Germline V CDR1 and CDR2: LNHDA, SQIVND (reference sequence). This CDR3 spans 12 amino acids. CDR3 DNA sequence: TGTGCCACCCAGAGGGGGACGGGTGGCTACACCTTC. Translated: CATQRGTGGYTF.

The chain combines TRBV6-6 with TRBJ1-6; the D gene is possibly TRBD1 (5 bases). Germline V lookup: CDR1 MNHNY, CDR2 SVGAGI (reference sequence). This CDR3 comprises 14 residues. V was cut by 8 bases and J by 7 bases, with 15 bases left in between. The CDR3 bases are TGTGCCAGCCGGGGGGTAAAGGAGAATTCACCCCTCCACTTT. It translates to CASRGVKENSPLHF.

This clone has just one count. The gene calls are TRBV28 and TRBJ1-1, with a tentative D call TRBD1 (5 bases). Trimming pared 7 bases from V and 5 bases from J, leaving 20 bases between. Germline V gene data show CDR1 as MDHEN and CDR2 as SYDVKM. The CDR3 consists of 15 residues. The CDR3 reads CASIISPQGRTEAFF. CDR3 nucleotides: TGTGCCAGCATCATCTCCCCCCAGGGTCGGACTGAAGCTTTCTTT.

The chain is built from TRBV9 and TRBJ2-3; 8 nucleotides match TRBD2. Per the germline V gene, CDR1 is SGDLS and CDR2 is YYNGEE. Germline trimming cut 0 bases from V and 2 bases from J; bases unmatched to any gene: 5. The CDR3 sequence is 16 residues long. CDR3 nucleotide sequence: TGTGCCAGCAGCGTAGGGACTAGCACCCCCACAGATACGCAGTATTTT. This sequence encodes CASSVGTSTPTDTQYF.

V usage is TRBV7-9 and J usage is TRBJ2-3, with 8 bases matching TRBD2. In germline, CDR1 is SEHNR, CDR2 FQNEAQ (reference sequence). This CDR3 spans 16 amino acids. J was trimmed by 3 bases and V by 5 bases; bases with no gene match: 10. The CDR3 nucleotides read TGTGCCAGCAGCCCGAGGACGGCGGGAGGTACAGATACGCAGTATTTT. Its protein product is CASSPRTAGGTDTQYF.

The chain carries TRBV9 and TRBJ1-1; 9 bases agree with TRBD1. Germline CDR1 and CDR2: SGDLS and YYNGEE. This CDR3 is built from 14 residues. V gave up 4 bases and J gave up 6 bases; unmatched junction bases: 7. In nucleotides, the CDR3 is TGTGCCAGCAGCAGACAGGGGGGCGGCGCTGAAGCTTTCTTT. This encodes CASSRQGGGAEAFF.

The V and J genes are TRBV4-1 and TRBJ1-3; D ambiguous. CDR1 is MGHRA and CDR2 is YSYEKL in the germline V gene. The CDR3 has 15 residues. Trimming removed 2 bases at V and 0 bases at J, with 8 bases between. The CDR3 region is CASSQRPYSGNTIYF. The CDR3 DNA sequence: TGCGCCAGCAGCCAAAGGCCCTACTCTGGAAACACCATATATTTT.

This sequence joins TRBV9 and TRBJ2-3; TRBD1 agrees at 7 bases. The CDR3 is made up of 14 amino acids. Trimming took 4 bases from V and 5 from J; bases not matched to a gene: 7. Germline V gene data show CDR1 as SGDLS and CDR2 as YYNGEE. DNA of the CDR3: TGTGCCAGCAGCCCAGACAGGGTGGAAGATACGCAGTATTTT. Translation: CASSPDRVEDTQYF.

J is TRBJ2-1 and V is TRBV18, with D tentatively TRBD2 (5 bases). V lost 6 bases, J lost 2 bases, and 8 bases lay in between. CDR3 length: 13 amino acids. CDR1 and CDR2 (germline): KGHSH, LQKENI. The CDR3 reads CASSTGTYNEQFF. Written as DNA, the CDR3 is TGTGCCAGCTCGACGGGGACCTACAATGAGCAGTTCTTC.

The gene calls are TRBV9 and TRBJ2-2; no clear D. This CDR3 is 13 amino acids long. V dropped 2 bases and J dropped 5 bases, with 7 bases sitting between them. The germline gives CDR1 SGDLS, CDR2 YYNGEE. For the CDR3, the DNA is TGTGCCAGCAGCGTCTCTCAAACCGGGGAGCTGTTTTTT. Its protein is CASSVSQTGELFF.

The chain links TRBV6-5 to TRBJ1-2; D might be TRBD1 (5 bases). This CDR3 contains 15 residues. V lost 2 bases, J lost 4 bases, and 14 bases lay in between. Germline assignment: CDR1 MNHEY and CDR2 SVGAGI. CDR3 protein: CASSYTIGTAYGYTF. The CDR3 DNA reads TGTGCCAGCAGTTACACAATCGGGACCGCCTATGGCTACACCTTC.

The chain has TRBV2 and TRBJ2-4; 9 bases map to TRBD2. The CDR3 consists of 15 residues. The V gene's germline CDR1 is SNHLY and CDR2 FYNNEI. The junction had 6 bases not matched to a gene; V was cut back by 3 bases and J by 6 bases. This chain's CDR3 is CASSDRGGAGNIQYF. CDR3 DNA sequence: TGTGCCAGCAGTGATCGCGGGGGGGCCGGAAACATTCAGTACTTC.

The V call is TRBV28, the J call TRBJ2-5, with a possible D match to TRBD1 (6 bases). Germline V gene data show CDR1 as MDHEN and CDR2 as SYDVKM. Trimming stripped 6 bases from V and 4 bases from J, with 12 bases between. The CDR3 length is 13 residues. CDR3 in DNA: TGTGCCAGCAGCCGTGGGACAATAGAGACCCAGTACTTC. Translation gives CASSRGTIETQYF. Supplemented by reference TRBV28 and TRBJ2-5, the full variable domain reads DVKVTQSSRYLVKRTGEKVFLECVQDMDHENMFWYRQDPGLGLRLIYFSYDVKMKEKGDIPEGYSVSREKKERFSLILESASTNQTSMYLCASSRGTIETQYFGPGTRLLVL.

The V and J genes are TRBV4-2 and TRBJ2-5; TRBD2 might be the D (6 bases). Between the trimmed V and J ends, which lost 4 bases and 5 bases, there was a span of 17 bases. The germline gives CDR1 LGHNA, CDR2 YNFKEQ. The CDR3 length is 15 residues. The CDR3 reads CASSPTAGSQETQYF. The DNA for the CDR3 is TGTGCCAGCAGCCCTACGGCGGGGAGCCAGGAGACCCAGTACTTC.

The rearrangement joins TRBV6-1 to TRBJ2-1; D remains unclear. The germline V and J ends were trimmed by 6 bases and 0 bases, with 12 bases remaining between them. CDR3 length: 15 residues. Germline lookup yields CDR1 MNHNS and CDR2 SASEGT. The CDR3 DNA follows: TGTGCCAGCAGGCAGAAGGCCAGCTCCTACAATGAGCAGTTCTTC. Its protein product is CASRQKASSYNEQFF.

CDR3 bases: TGTGCCAGCAGCTTAGCGCTAGGGAGATACGAGCAGTACTTC. This translates into CASSLALGRYEQYF. This chain joins TRBV7-2 and TRBJ2-7, with D perhaps TRBD2 (5 bases). This CDR3 has 14 residues. Trimming took 0 bases from V and 4 from J, leaving 10 bases between them. The germline gives CDR1 SGHTA, CDR2 FQGNSA.

CDR3 sequence: CASSLRGGLETQYF. The DNA of the CDR3 is TGTGCCAGCAGCTTACGGGGGGGCCTTGAGACCCAGTACTTC. This rearrangement joins TRBV7-3 to TRBJ2-5, with 8 positions matching TRBD2. CDR3 length: 14 amino acids. Germline values: CDR1 SGHTA, CDR2 FQGTGA. V shed 2 bases and J 5 bases; nucleotides not matched to a gene: 4.

The table lists this clone with a few counts. The V gene is TRBV28, the J gene TRBJ1-5; no clear D. Germline-derived CDR1 and CDR2 are MDHEN and SYDVKM. V lost 6 bases to trimming and J lost 3 bases, with 12 bases between them. The CDR3 contains 14 residues. The CDR3 nucleotides read TGTGCCAGCAGGAAGATCATGGCCAATCAGCCCCAGCATTTT. Translation gives CASRKIMANQPQHF.

The V and J genes are TRBV6-4 and TRBJ1-1; D not certain. The V and J ends lost 3 bases and 8 bases respectively, with 19 bases between them. The CDR3 loop spans 15 amino acids. Germline V gene data show CDR1 as MRHNA and CDR2 as SNTAGT. DNA of the CDR3: TGTGCCAGCAGTGAGCCCGGGTCCCCACCCACGGAAGCTTTCTTT. This sequence encodes CASSEPGSPPTEAFF.

The chain is built from TRBV28 and TRBJ1-1; D is undetermined. Germline CDR1 reads MDHEN; CDR2 reads SYDVKM. The CDR3 contains 13 residues. Trimming took off 7 bases at V and 2 bases at J, with 11 bases between the two ends. The CDR3, as DNA: TGTGCCAGCATATCACCGTATAACACTGAAGCTTTCTTT. It translates to CASISPYNTEAFF.

The CDR3 spells CASSWGGNTGELFF. CDR3 nucleotide sequence: TGCGCCAGCAGTTGGGGAGGGAACACCGGGGAGCTGTTTTTT. The chain employs TRBV5-1 and TRBJ2-2; possible D gene TRBD2, 6 bases. CDR3 length equals 14 residues. V lost 5 bases and J 1 base, leaving 9 bases between the germline ends. Germline assignment: CDR1 SGHRS and CDR2 YFSETQ.

V and J are TRBV30 and TRBJ2-1; D assignment may be TRBD1 or TRBD2 (6 bases each). This CDR3 region has 16 residues. Trimming removed 4 bases from V and 10 bases from J, with 26 bases in between. Germline V lookup: CDR1 GTSNPN, CDR2 SVGIG (reference sequence). The DNA of the CDR3 is TGTGCCTGGATGGGCAGGGAATCGGAGGGGGGCCGGGAGCAGTTCTTC. It translates to CAWMGRESEGGREQFF.

J is TRBJ2-2 and V is TRBV29-1, with D possibly being TRBD2 (6 bases). V gave up 1 base and J gave up 5 bases, with 11 bases separating them. This CDR3 comprises 14 residues. Germline V lookup: CDR1 SQVTM, CDR2 ANQGSEA. CDR3 loop: CSVEGLARTGELFF. In nucleotides, the CDR3 is TGCAGCGTTGAAGGGCTAGCGAGGACCGGGGAGCTGTTTTTT.

V is TRBV5-4 and J is TRBJ1-2; no firm D call. Per germline, CDR1 SGHNT and CDR2 YYREEE (reference sequence). V lost 1 base and J lost 12, with 19 bases in between. This CDR3 has 14 residues. The CDR3, as DNA: TGTGCCAGCAGCTTGCGAGCCACGAACCCCAATAACACCTTC. Translating gives CASSLRATNPNNTF.

This chain connects TRBV11-2 to TRBJ2-7, with D perhaps TRBD2 (5 bases). The germline V and J ends were trimmed by 3 bases and 4 bases, with 19 bases remaining between them. Germline-derived CDR1 and CDR2 are SGHAT and FQNNGV. The CDR3 totals 16 residues. Here the CDR3 reads CASSLEERPPSYEQYF. CDR3 in DNA: TGTGCCAGCAGCTTGGAGGAACGGCCACCTAGTTACGAGCAGTACTTC.

The V and J genes are TRBV6-6 and TRBJ2-5; 11 bases are a match to TRBD2. Germline-derived CDR1 and CDR2 are MNHNY and SVGAGI (reference sequence). Unmatched junction bases numbered 3, after V lost 5 bases and J lost 4 bases. The CDR3 length is 14 residues. The DNA for the CDR3 is TGTGCCAGCAGTCGTACTAGCGGGGGAGAGACCCAGTACTTC. Its protein is CASSRTSGGETQYF.

The V call is TRBV5-6, the J call TRBJ2-7; tentative D call: TRBD1 (6 bases). Trimming left V 0 bases short and J 4 bases short, with 11 bases between. This CDR3 contains 14 residues. In germline, CDR1 is SGHDT, CDR2 YYEEEE. CDR3 DNA sequence: TGTGCCAGCAGCTTGGCAGGGGTCCTTTACGAGCAGTACTTC. As protein: CASSLAGVLYEQYF.